This T cell receptor (beta chain) was recorded in a study of OX40 agonist ivuxolimab in advanced cancers. As for the study in general: Patients were dosed intravenously with ivuxolimab at 0.01 to 10 mg/kg every 2 weeks. Participants, about 83% male, averaged roughly 59 years of age, ranging from 23 to 79.

Trimming took off 3 bases at V and 6 bases at J, with 11 bases between the two ends. The germline V gene has CDR1 SNHLY and CDR2 FYNNEI. CDR3 length equals 14 residues. Worth noting for this clone: What it binds is unknown.

Exclusion applied to patients with autoimmune disease history or systemic immunosuppression. The repertoire was sequenced with immunoSEQ multiplex PCR; TCRdb's copy has only in-frame clones and lacks some. Of about 62,000 clones in the sample, roughly 92% were seen once. Broader study findings: Low normalized clonal expansion also occurred in some nonresponding patients.

The TCR sequence derives from an adult with an advanced solid tumor such as melanoma, head and neck, liver or kidney cancer. The V gene is TRBV2, the J gene TRBJ1-4; D unresolved. This specimen was CD4+ or CD8+ T cells sorted from blood, taken in a trial of the OX40 agonist ivuxolimab. CDR3 sequence reads: CASSDQRLHEKLFF. The CDR3 nucleotides read TGTGCCAGCAGTGATCAGAGGTTGCATGAAAAACTGTTTTTT.